The clone carrying this T cell receptor beta chain has just one count. The data stem from a study of blood T cell repertoires in COVID-19. The wider study: PBMCs, B-cell-depleted T cells, or T cells were the source of the cDNA or gDNA that made up the material.

The germline CDR1 and CDR2 sequences are SGHTA and FQGNSA. The CDR3 is 14 residues long. Losses at the gene ends were 5 bases for V and 2 bases for J; bases not matched to a gene: 4. How the authors handled the data: Estimation of nucleated cell counts was performed using reference gene primer amplification. TCRdb's copy holds only in-frame clones and misses some; the assay was immunoSEQ multiplex PCR. The V and J calls and clone size are taken from that table; D and trimming were inferred from the DNA. The table records some 13,000 clones, approximately 81% of them present only once. The sequenced sample was peripheral blood. The clonotype was recovered from a human donor in a cohort sampled during active COVID-19. The rearrangement uses TRBV7-2 and TRBJ2-7, with 9 bases that match TRBD1. In DNA form, the CDR3 reads TGTGCCAGCAGCCCCCGGGACAGGGCCTACGAGCAGTACTTC. It is translated as CASSPRDRAYEQYF. The full variable domain, its missing parts supplied by reference TRBV7-2 and TRBJ2-7, is GAGVSQSPSNKVTEKGKDVELRCDPISGHTALYWYRQSLGQGLEFLIYFQGNSAPDKSGLPSDRFSAERTGGSVSTLTIQRTQQEDSAVYLCASSPRDRAYEQYFGPGTRLTVT.